This T cell receptor (beta chain) was found in a study of CD8 T cells in ankylosing spondylitis. Findings of the study overall: Made up of about eight highly homologous variants, a TCR beta motif appeared characteristic of ankylosing spondylitis blood.

For TCR beta, libraries came from quantitative 5'-RACE with molecular barcodes. TCRdb re-called the 5' RACE reads through MiXCR, storing one row per CDR3 protein. The data contain fewer than 750,000 distinct CDR3 sequences, around 17% of them singletons. The V gene lost 7 bases and the J gene lost 4 bases, with 14 bases spanning the gap. The length of the CDR3 is 13 residues. A remark on this clonotype: No antigen is known for it.

The genes are TRBV12-3 or TRBV12-4 and TRBJ2-7; D is possibly TRBD2 (7 bases). The TCR originated in a male donor with ankylosing spondylitis. The sample consisted of blood, either unsorted or a sorted T cell fraction (not recorded which). The CDR3 region has the DNA TGTGCCAGCACGGGGGGCCCCGCTTACGAGCAGTACTTC. Its protein product is CASTGGPAYEQYF.